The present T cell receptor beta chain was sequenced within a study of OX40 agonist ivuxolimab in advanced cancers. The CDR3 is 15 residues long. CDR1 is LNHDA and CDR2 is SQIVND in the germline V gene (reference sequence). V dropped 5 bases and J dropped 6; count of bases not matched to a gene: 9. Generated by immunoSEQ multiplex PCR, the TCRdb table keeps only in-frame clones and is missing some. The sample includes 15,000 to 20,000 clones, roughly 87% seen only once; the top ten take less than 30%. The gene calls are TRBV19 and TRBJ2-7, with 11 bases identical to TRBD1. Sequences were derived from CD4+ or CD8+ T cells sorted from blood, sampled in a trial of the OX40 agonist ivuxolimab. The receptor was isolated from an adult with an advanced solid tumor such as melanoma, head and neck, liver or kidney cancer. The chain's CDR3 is CASSYQRTGGAEQYF. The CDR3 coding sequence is TGTGCCAGTAGTTACCAAAGGACAGGGGGCGCCGAGCAGTACTTC.